The 25 T cell receptor beta chains presented below share a single source sample, sequenced in a study of beta chain features in type 1 diabetes. Since all of the isolated RNA was reverse transcribed, expressed TCRB transcripts were what got sequenced. Profiled with immunoSEQ multiplex PCR; TCRdb holds only in-frame clones, not every one. The sample gives about 400,000 clones, 10% to 15% of which show up once; about 0.018% is in the top ten. The sequencing input was naive CD4+ T cells from blood. These receptors were taken from a man aged 18 to 30 in good health.

The V and J genes are TRBV7-9 and TRBJ2-7; 11 bases match TRBD1. This CDR3 comprises 13 residues. V lost 5 bases to trimming and J lost 6 bases; unmatched junction nucleotides: 3. Looked up from germline, CDR1 is SEHNR and CDR2 is FQNEAQ (reference sequence). CDR3 sequence reads: CASSPDRGREQYF. For the CDR3, the DNA is TGTGCCAGCAGCCCGGACAGGGGGCGCGAGCAGTACTTC.

The chain joins TRBV7-2 to TRBJ2-5, with a tentative D call TRBD1 (6 bases). Trimming took off 2 bases at V and 4 bases at J, with 14 bases between the two ends. This CDR3 region has 15 residues. Per the germline V gene, CDR1 is SGHTA and CDR2 is FQGNSA. Here the CDR3 reads CASSLNTGTRETQYF. CDR3 nucleotide sequence: TGTGCCAGCAGCTTAAACACAGGGACGCGAGAGACCCAGTACTTC.

This clone was observed once. The rearrangement uses TRBV7-9 and TRBJ1-4; 9 nucleotides align to TRBD1. The V segment lost 2 bases and the J segment 8 bases; nucleotides outside the gene matches: 6. In germline, CDR1 is SEHNR, CDR2 FQNEAQ (reference sequence). The CDR3 has 15 amino acids. This CDR3 is CASSLLGQGMEKLFF. CDR3 in DNA: TGTGCCAGCAGCTTATTGGGACAGGGCATGGAAAAACTGTTTTTT.

Only a few counts were recorded for this clone. The chain links TRBV30 to TRBJ2-1, with D possibly matching TRBD1 (5 bases). V gave up 0 bases and J gave up 2 bases, with 8 bases separating them. The CDR3 spans 14 residues. CDR1 is GTSNPN and CDR2 is SVGIG in the germline V gene (reference sequence). CDR3 coding DNA: TGTGCCTGGAGTGTTTTACAGGCCTACAATGAGCAGTTCTTC. Translation gives CAWSVLQAYNEQFF.

This clone was counted only a few times. The chain uses TRBV2 and TRBJ1-2; D gene uncertain. The V and J ends lost 7 bases and 7 bases respectively, with 10 bases between them. CDR1 is SNHLY and CDR2 is FYNNEI in the germline V gene. CDR3 length: 11 residues. CDR3 amino acids: CASIQEGGYTF. CDR3 bases: TGTGCCAGCATCCAGGAGGGTGGCTACACCTTC. The entire variable domain, with the rest obtained from reference TRBV2 and TRBJ1-2, is as follows: EPEVTQTPSHQVTQMGQEVILRCVPISNHLYFYWYRQILGQKVEFLVSFYNNEISEKSEIFDDQFSVERPDGSNFTLKIRSTKLEDSAMYFCASIQEGGYTFGSGTRLTVV.

This chain links TRBV5-1 with TRBJ1-2, with 10 bases matching TRBD1. CDR3 length equals 15 residues. Trimming cost V 2 bases and J 7 bases; bases outside gene matches: 8. Germline V gene data show CDR1 as SGHRS and CDR2 as YFSETQ. For the CDR3, the DNA is TGCGCCAGCAGCTTAGGAATGGACAGGGGGATTGGCTACACCTTC. Its translation: CASSLGMDRGIGYTF.

In its sample, this clone was seen a few times. The J gene is TRBJ2-2, the V gene TRBV29-1; tentatively, D is TRBD2 (6 bases). CDR1 is SQVTM and CDR2 is ANQGSEA in the germline V gene. This CDR3 has 14 amino acids. The V end was cut by 6 bases, the J end by 0 bases, with 11 bases between. CDR3 region: CSVSGTANTGELFF. The CDR3, as DNA: TGCAGCGTCTCCGGGACTGCGAACACCGGGGAGCTGTTTTTT.

The chain is built from TRBV7-2 and TRBJ1-3, with TRBD1 identical over 11 bases. The CDR3 loop spans 16 amino acids. Trimming cost V 0 bases and J 4 bases; bases outside gene matches: 2. From germline, CDR1 is SGHTA and CDR2 FQGNSA. CDR3 sequence reads: CASSLAGTGGGNTIYF. The CDR3 DNA is TGTGCCAGCAGCTTAGCTGGGACAGGGGGAGGAAACACCATATATTTT. Using reference TRBV7-2 and TRBJ1-3 for the parts outside the CDR3, the full variable domain is GAGVSQSPSNKVTEKGKDVELRCDPISGHTALYWYRQSLGQGLEFLIYFQGNSAPDKSGLPSDRFSAERTGGSVSTLTIQRTQQEDSAVYLCASSLAGTGGGNTIYFGEGSWLTVV.

This chain uses TRBV29-1 with TRBJ2-4; no clear D. Germline V gene lookup returns CDR1 SQVTM and CDR2 ANQGSEA. This CDR3 contains 15 residues. V dropped 4 bases and J dropped 0 bases, with 13 bases sitting between them. CDR3 bases: TGCAGCGTTGTGGAGTCTAGTCTAGCCAAAAACATTCAGTACTTC. Translating it yields CSVVESSLAKNIQYF.

Only a few counts were recorded for this clone. The chain combines TRBV5-1 with TRBJ1-3, with TRBD1 matching 7 bases. V lost 3 bases and J lost 7; bases outside the gene matches: 4. The length of the CDR3 is 13 residues. Germline lookup yields CDR1 SGHRS and CDR2 YFSETQ. CDR3 nucleotide sequence: TGCGCCAGCAGCTCGGACAGGAGTAACACCATATATTTT. Translating gives CASSSDRSNTIYF.

The rearrangement joins TRBV30 to TRBJ1-5; D may be TRBD1 (6 bases). Trimming shortened V by 2 bases and J by 4 bases, and 12 bases separated the two germline ends. CDR3 length: 14 residues. Germline loops: CDR1 GTSNPN, CDR2 SVGIG (reference sequence). The CDR3 loop is CAWSLDSINQPQHF. CDR3 DNA sequence: TGTGCCTGGAGTTTGGACAGTATTAATCAGCCCCAGCATTTT.

The chain joins TRBV28 to TRBJ2-4; TRBD1 matches at 8 bases. CDR3 size: 15 residues. From germline, CDR1 is MDHEN and CDR2 SYDVKM. J lost 2 bases, V lost 6 bases, and 6 bases had no gene match. The CDR3 here is CASSRQGRTKNIQYF. The CDR3 DNA reads TGTGCCAGCAGCCGACAGGGGAGGACCAAAAACATTCAGTACTTC.

The chain is built from TRBV14 and TRBJ1-6; the D gene is possibly TRBD1 (6 bases). Trimming removed 0 bases at V and 10 bases at J, with 10 bases between. The germline CDR1 and CDR2 sequences are SGHDN and FVKESK. The CDR3 loop spans 14 amino acids. CDR3 sequence reads: CASSQDRGYSPLHF. The DNA for the CDR3 is TGTGCCAGCAGCCAAGATAGGGGGTACTCACCCCTCCACTTT.

The CDR3, as DNA: TGTGCCAGCACCCCAGGGACACCCACAGATACGCAGTATTTT. The encoded protein is CASTPGTPTDTQYF. The chain joins TRBV28 to TRBJ2-3; D is possibly TRBD1 (6 bases). CDR3 length: 14 residues. Germline CDR1 and CDR2: MDHEN and SYDVKM. V was cut by 7 bases and J by 2 bases, with 13 bases left in between.

The chain employs TRBV25-1 and TRBJ2-5, with unresolved D. CDR3 length equals 15 residues. Germline CDR1 is MGHDK and CDR2 is SYGVNS. Trimming took 0 bases from V and 1 from J, leaving 9 bases between them. The CDR3 DNA reads TGTGCCAGCAGTGAATATAGGCAGGCCCAAGAGACCCAGTACTTC. This gives the protein CASSEYRQAQETQYF. The full variable domain, rest sourced from reference TRBV25-1 and TRBJ2-5, is EADIYQTPRYLVIGTGKKITLECSQTMGHDKMYWYQQDPGMELHLIHYSYGVNSTEKGDLSSESTVSRIRTEHFPLTLESARPSHTSQYLCASSEYRQAQETQYFGPGTRLLVL.

This chain links TRBV4-2 with TRBJ2-5; 9 bases line up with TRBD2. The CDR3 is 16 residues long. Germline CDR1 LGHNA, CDR2 YNFKEQ. V shed 3 bases and J 2 bases; nucleotides not matched to a gene: 7. CDR3 loop: CASSHVLAGPQETQYF. The CDR3 DNA reads as TGTGCCAGCAGCCATGTGCTAGCGGGGCCACAAGAGACCCAGTACTTC.

The rearrangement joins TRBV7-2 to TRBJ2-2; 7 bases agree with TRBD1. Germline loops: CDR1 SGHTA, CDR2 FQGNSA. V shed 5 bases, J shed 1 base, and the junction held 1 base outside the gene matches. The CDR3 extends over 14 amino acids. The CDR3 region is CASSRDRNTGELFF. CDR3 nucleotides: TGTGCCAGCAGCCGGGACAGGAACACCGGGGAGCTGTTTTTT.

This clone has just a few counts. This sequence joins TRBV29-1 and TRBJ1-1; D uncertain. The CDR3 spans 13 residues. Germline V gene data show CDR1 as SQVTM and CDR2 as ANQGSEA. Trimming left V 7 bases short and J 2 bases short, with 14 bases between. The CDR3 protein is CSASRRINTEAFF. CDR3 DNA: TGCAGCGCCTCTAGGAGAATTAACACTGAAGCTTTCTTT.

The V gene is TRBV7-3, the J gene TRBJ2-1; 7 bases align to TRBD1. The CDR3 has 13 amino acids. The J segment lost 2 bases and the V segment lost 5 bases, leaving 0 bases of the junction unmatched. The germline CDR1 and CDR2 sequences are SGHTA and FQGTGA. Here the CDR3 reads CASSGTAYNEQFF. CDR3 nucleotide sequence: TGTGCCAGCAGCGGGACAGCCTACAATGAGCAGTTCTTC.

The sample holds a few counts of this clone. The V and J genes are TRBV28 and TRBJ1-4, with 9 bases identical to TRBD1. Germline-derived CDR1 and CDR2 are MDHEN and SYDVKM. The CDR3 spans 14 residues. Trimming at V came to 3 bases and at J to 8 bases, leaving 4 bases not matched to a gene. Here the CDR3 reads CASSFGTGGEKLFF. CDR3 bases: TGTGCCAGCAGTTTCGGTACAGGGGGCGAAAAACTGTTTTTT.

This clone was observed a handful of times. This chain links TRBV19 with TRBJ2-1, with 9 positions matching TRBD1. The germline V gene has CDR1 LNHDA and CDR2 SQIVND (reference sequence). After removal of 6 bases from V and 4 bases from J, the junction contained 10 bases not matched to a gene. The CDR3 covers 16 residues. The CDR3 spells CASRFGPGQGYNEQFF. The CDR3 bases are TGTGCCAGTAGATTTGGACCGGGACAGGGTTACAATGAGCAGTTCTTC.

V usage is TRBV19 and J usage is TRBJ2-3; D is ambiguous. Trimming left V 4 bases short and J 5 bases short, with 19 bases between. The CDR3 totals 16 residues. Germline CDR1 LNHDA, CDR2 SQIVND (reference sequence). CDR3 nucleotide sequence: TGTGCCAGTAGTACCCCCGCTGGGCAGGTTAAAGATACGCAGTATTTT. This codes for CASSTPAGQVKDTQYF.

There are a few counts of this clone. This rearrangement joins TRBV7-2 to TRBJ2-2; 8 positions match TRBD1. The CDR3 is 15 residues long. Germline V gene sequence: CDR1 SGHTA, CDR2 FQGNSA. With V trimmed by 5 bases and J by 6 bases, 8 bases remained unmatched. The DNA for the CDR3 is TGTGCCAGCAGCCAGGGACAGGCAGGGGCCGGGGAGCTGTTTTTT. It is translated as CASSQGQAGAGELFF. Based on the CDR3 plus reference TRBV7-2 and TRBJ2-2, the full variable domain is GAGVSQSPSNKVTEKGKDVELRCDPISGHTALYWYRQSLGQGLEFLIYFQGNSAPDKSGLPSDRFSAERTGGSVSTLTIQRTQQEDSAVYLCASSQGQAGAGELFFGEGSRLTVL.

This clone was detected a few times. The V and J genes are TRBV30 and TRBJ1-3; TRBD1 matches 8 bases. The CDR3 spans 12 residues. The V gene's germline CDR1 is GTSNPN and CDR2 SVGIG (reference sequence). With V trimmed by 8 bases and J by 2 bases, 2 bases remained unmatched. CDR3 amino acids: CARTGTGNTIYF. The CDR3 nucleotides are TGTGCCCGGACAGGGACTGGAAACACCATATATTTT.

The rearrangement uses TRBV4-3 and TRBJ2-1; 12 positions agree with TRBD2. The CDR3 has 13 amino acids. Per the germline V gene, CDR1 is LGHNA and CDR2 is YSLEER. Trimming removed 8 bases from V and 7 bases from J; junction bases left unmatched: 3. CDR3 nucleotide sequence: TGCGCCAGCGGGCTAGCGGGGGGGAATGAGCAGTTCTTC. It encodes CASGLAGGNEQFF.